This T cell receptor beta chain was sequenced for a study of T cell changes during pregnancy in multiple sclerosis. TCRdb keeps only in-frame clones here, not all; method: immunoSEQ multiplex PCR. The sample records some 100,000 clones, more than 90% being singletons. The CDR3 length is 11 residues. V lost 3 bases and J 3 bases, leaving 6 bases between the germline ends. The germline V gene encodes CDR1 GTSNPN and CDR2 SVGIG (reference sequence). This clonotype was obtained from a female donor with multiple sclerosis, enrolled in a pregnancy study. The genes are TRBV30 and TRBJ2-7; possibly TRBD2 for D (5 bases). Source: peripheral blood, taken in the second trimester of pregnancy. In DNA, the CDR3 is TGTGCCTGGAGCGGGAACTACGAGCAGTACTTC. Protein: CAWSGNYEQYF.